These T cell receptor beta chains were read from a single sample in a study of radiotherapy plus CTLA-4 blockade in lung cancer. Data came from immunoSEQ multiplex PCR; TCRdb stores just in-frame clones and leaves some out. This table holds about 62,000 clones, approximately 80% found once. The sample here was peripheral blood, taken from a patient treated with radiotherapy plus ipilimumab. Receptor source: a human donor with non-small cell lung cancer who had a complete response to radiotherapy plus ipilimumab. Both conserved end residues are trimmed from each CDR3. A row's size may be missing; if present it is once, few, many or a size class.

clone_size: NA; v_call: TRBV5-4; cdr3_aa: ASSPTGGGSNYGYT
clone_size: NA; v_call: TRBV28; cdr3_aa: ASRRQGARPNEKLF
clone_size: NA; v_call: TRBV13; cdr3_aa: ASSSWGQENNEQF
clone_size: NA; v_call: TRBV9; cdr3_aa: ASSAGDSPLH
clone_size: few; v_call: TRBV5-1; cdr3_aa: ASSLDYEQY
clone_size: NA; v_call: TRBV19; cdr3_aa: ASSITRGGGYEQY
clone_size: NA; v_call: TRBV7-2; cdr3_aa: ASSVPGQTNYGYT
clone_size: NA; v_call: TRBV12-5; cdr3_aa: ASGQLLGDTQY
clone_size: NA; v_call: TRBV2; cdr3_aa: ASLRGGENTEAF
clone_size: NA; v_call: TRBV28; cdr3_aa: AFGSEDGYGYT
clone_size: NA; v_call: TRBV20-1; cdr3_aa: SASVESTIY
clone_size: NA; v_call: TRBV6-1; cdr3_aa: ASSERWGSSSYNEQF
clone_size: NA; v_call: TRBV7-9; cdr3_aa: ASSLVQGHEAF
clone_size: NA; v_call: TRBV11-1; cdr3_aa: ASSSDRVNEQF
clone_size: few; v_call: TRBV5-4; cdr3_aa: ASSLYEGRTGNTIY
clone_size: NA; v_call: TRBV29-1; cdr3_aa: SVRVPEFQETQY
clone_size: once; v_call: TRBV19; cdr3_aa: ASSISGISTDTQY
clone_size: NA; v_call: TRBV6-6; cdr3_aa: ASSYSMGGTYQPQH
clone_size: NA; v_call: TRBV7-2; cdr3_aa: ASSRNRAVSTDTQY
clone_size: NA; v_call: TRBV18; cdr3_aa: ASSLPTVNTEAF
clone_size: NA; v_call: TRBV11-2; cdr3_aa: ASSLVGGAGPNEQF
clone_size: NA; v_call: TRBV18; cdr3_aa: ASSPFKGNQPQH
clone_size: NA; v_call: TRBV7-2; cdr3_aa: ASSITRGYYNEQF
clone_size: NA; v_call: TRBV5-1; cdr3_aa: ASSFLAGGGANVLT
clone_size: NA; v_call: TRBV2; cdr3_aa: ASSENRALQETQY
clone_size: few; v_call: TRBV14; cdr3_aa: ASSQDWGSNEKLF